These T cell receptor beta chains were read from a single sample in a study of blood T cell repertoires in COVID-19. Libraries were prepared by immunoSEQ multiplex PCR; TCRdb keeps only in-frame clonotypes and omits some of them. The sample holds 130,000 to 150,000 clones, around nine tenths seen once. Input material: peripheral blood. The receptors were sampled from a human donor in a cohort sampled during active COVID-19. CDR3s include the opening cysteine and the closing phenylalanine or tryptophan. The D gene is left open where the match is weak. Some rows have no size entry. The others give once, few or many, or a class for an expanded clone.

>.|TRBV6-2/TRBV6-3|TRBD2|TRBJ2-2
TGTGCCAGCAGTAAAACCGGGACTAGCGGGGCCCCGGACACCGGGGAGCTGTTTTTT
CASSKTGTSGAPDTGELFF
>few|TRBV5-1|TRBD2|TRBJ2-2
TGCGCCAGCAGCCTAAACACGGGACTAAAGAACACCGGGGAGCTGTTTTTT
CASSLNTGLKNTGELFF
>.|TRBV7-9|.|TRBJ2-1
TGTGCCAGCAGCTTAGCCGGGGGTGAGCAGTTCTTC
CASSLAGGEQFF
>.|TRBV7-8|.|TRBJ1-6
TGTGCCAGCAGCTTAGGGGGGGGCAGCTCCTATAATTCACCCCTCCACTTT
CASSLGGGSSYNSPLHF
>.|TRBV5-1|.|TRBJ2-5
TGCGCCAGCAGCTCTACAGGGACCCAAGAGACCCAGTACTTC
CASSSTGTQETQYF
>.|TRBV29-1|.|TRBJ2-5
TGCAGCGTTGAAGACGGGTATGGAGTCAGCTACCAAGAGACCCAGTACTTC
CSVEDGYGVSYQETQYF
>.|TRBV10-3|.|TRBJ1-5
TGTGCCATCAGTGAGTCGATCCAGGGGCAACAGCCCCAGCATTTT
CAISESIQGQQPQHF
>.|TRBV5-1|.|TRBJ1-1
TGCGCCAGCAGCTTAGGTTTAAGGGGCACTGAAGCTTTCTTT
CASSLGLRGTEAFF
>few|TRBV7-2|.|TRBJ2-7
TGTGCCAGCAGCTTATCTAGCGACTCCTACGAGCAGTACTTC
CASSLSSDSYEQYF
>once|TRBV5-8|TRBD1|TRBJ1-1
TGTGCCAGCAGCTTGAGGGGACAGGGCCCCTTCCTTGTATTGAACACTGAAGCTTTCTTT
CASSLRGQGPFLVLNTEAFF
>.|TRBV3-1/TRBV3-2|TRBD2|TRBJ2-2
TGTGCCAGCAGCCAAACTAGCGGGATTACCGGGGAGCTGTTTTTT
CASSQTSGITGELFF
>.|TRBV7-9|.|TRBJ1-2
TGTGCCAGCCGAGCGGGTAACTATGGCTACACCTTC
CASRAGNYGYTF
>.|TRBV19|TRBD2|TRBJ2-7
TGTGCCAGTCCCCAACCGGGACTAGCCTTCTACGAGCAGTACTTC
CASPQPGLAFYEQYF
>.|TRBV19|.|TRBJ2-3
TGTGCCAGTAGTATAGGGGGCGGGGCGCAGTATTTT
CASSIGGGAQYF
>.|TRBV3-1/TRBV3-2|.|TRBJ2-1
TGTGCCAGCAGCCCTTCCTTAGGTGGGGGGGCGAACAATGAGCAGTTCTTC
CASSPSLGGGANNEQFF
>.|TRBV4-1|.|TRBJ2-5
TGCGCCAGCAGCCTCGGGAGCCAAGAGACCCAGTACTTC
CASSLGSQETQYF
>.|TRBV19|.|TRBJ2-3
TGCGCCACCGACCAGGGCAATACGCAGTATTTT
CATDQGNTQYF
>once|TRBV5-4|TRBD2|TRBJ2-3
TGTGCCAGCAGCTGGAATAGCGGGGGGGCCTCGGATACGCAGTATTTT
CASSWNSGGASDTQYF
>.|TRBV6-5|.|TRBJ2-7
TGTGCCAGCAGTAAGCAGGGGTGGGAGCAGTACTTC
CASSKQGWEQYF
>.|TRBV25-1|TRBD2|TRBJ2-3
TGTGCCAGCAGTTTTCCTAGCGGGGGTGTCACAGATACGCAGTATTTT
CASSFPSGGVTDTQYF
>.|TRBV18|.|TRBJ1-3
TGTGCCAGCTCACCAGGAACAGGGTCTGGAAACACCATATATTTT
CASSPGTGSGNTIYF
>.|TRBV5-1|.|TRBJ1-5
TGCGCCAGCAGCCCGGACAGTAGCAATCAGCCCCAGCATTTT
CASSPDSSNQPQHF
>.|TRBV7-9|TRBD2|TRBJ2-3
TGTGCCAGCAGCCCCAGGACTAGCGGGGTGCCAGATACGCAGTATTTT
CASSPRTSGVPDTQYF
>.|TRBV4-3|TRBD2|TRBJ2-2
TGCGCCAGCAGCCAAGAGAGGCTAGCGGTCCTCGCCACCGGGGAGCTGTTTTTT
CASSQERLAVLATGELFF
>.|TRBV28|TRBD2|TRBJ2-3
TGTGCCAGCAGTTTGTATAGCGGGGGGGCCAGCGGAGGGACAGATACGCAGTATTTT
CASSLYSGGASGGTDTQYF
>.|TRBV5-1|.|TRBJ1-2
TGCGCCAGCAGCTTGGCCCGGAGGGAAAATGGCTACACCTTC
CASSLARRENGYTF
>.|TRBV27|.|TRBJ1-5
TGTGCCAGCAGCGAGGGACAACATAGCAATCAGCCCCAGCATTTT
CASSEGQHSNQPQHF
>.|TRBV9|.|TRBJ2-1
TGTGCCAGCAGCGTAGAGCGGATGGGGTTGAGCTCCTACAATGAGCAGTTCTTC
CASSVERMGLSSYNEQFF
>.|TRBV7-9|TRBD2|TRBJ2-3
TGTGCCAGCAGCTTAGCTAGCGGGGGGGGTGCAGATACGCAGTATTTT
CASSLASGGGADTQYF
>.|TRBV29-1|.|TRBJ2-7
TGCAGCGTTGATGCCGGGGGTCTGGCAAACGAGCAGTACTTC
CSVDAGGLANEQYF
>once|TRBV4-1|TRBD2|TRBJ2-7
TGCGCCAGCACCGACAAGCGGGGGGGTTCCTACGAGCAGTACTTC
CASTDKRGGSYEQYF
>.|TRBV5-4|.|TRBJ1-4
TGTGCCAGCAGCTCCCAGGCAACTAATGAAAAACTGTTTTTT
CASSSQATNEKLFF
>.|TRBV5-1|.|TRBJ1-2
TGCGCCAGCAGCTTGGCGCCGGAGTATGGCTACACCTTC
CASSLAPEYGYTF
>.|TRBV12-3/TRBV12-4|.|TRBJ2-1
TGTGCCAGCAGACAGGGATCCTACAATGAGCAGTTCTTC
CASRQGSYNEQFF
>few|TRBV7-6|.|TRBJ1-3
TGTGCCAGCAGCTTAGGGGGCAGGGGAGACTCTGGAAACACCATATATTTT
CASSLGGRGDSGNTIYF
>once|TRBV9|.|TRBJ1-5
TGTGCCAGCAGCCCGGGACACGGCAATCAGCCCCAGCATTTT
CASSPGHGNQPQHF
>.|TRBV10-3|TRBD1|TRBJ2-3
TGTGCCATCAGTGACGGACAGGTAGATACGCAGTATTTT
CAISDGQVDTQYF
>.|TRBV28|.|TRBJ1-2
TGTGCCAGCAGTTTGTTGACAGGCGCTAACTATGGCTACACCTTC
CASSLLTGANYGYTF
>.|TRBV12-5|.|TRBJ1-2
TGTGCTAGTGGTCCCGGGGGGACCTCAACATTTGGCTACACCTTC
CASGPGGTSTFGYTF
>.|TRBV24-1|TRBD2|TRBJ2-3
TGTGCCACCAGTGATTCGGGGGGGCGCACAGATACGCAGTATTTT
CATSDSGGRTDTQYF
>.|TRBV7-2|.|TRBJ2-1
TGTGCCAGCAGCTTAGCGCATGGACTGTCCTACAATGAGCAGTTCTTC
CASSLAHGLSYNEQFF
>.|TRBV9|TRBD2|TRBJ2-3
TGTGCCAGCAGCCCTCGGACTAGCGGCACAGATACGCAGTATTTT
CASSPRTSGTDTQYF
>once|TRBV15|.|TRBJ1-2
TGTGCCACCAGCAGAGATATGGGGCGTCGTAGGGGGAGCGGCTACACCTTC
CATSRDMGRRRGSGYTF
>few|TRBV4-1|.|TRBJ1-2
TGCGCCAGCAGCCAAGGGGGAGTCTATGGCTACACCTTC
CASSQGGVYGYTF
>.|TRBV5-4|.|TRBJ2-1
TGTGCCAGCAGCCCGTCGGGGGGCCACGATGAGCAGTTCTTC
CASSPSGGHDEQFF
>.|TRBV6-2/TRBV6-3|TRBD1|TRBJ2-7
TGTGCCAGCAGCCCGACAGGGGGCTTCCACGAGCAGTACTTC
CASSPTGGFHEQYF
>.|TRBV3-1/TRBV3-2|TRBD2|TRBJ2-5
TGTGCCAGCAGCCTTACCGGACTAGCGGGGGAAGAGACCCAGTACTTC
CASSLTGLAGEETQYF
>.|TRBV29-1|TRBD1|TRBJ1-6
TGCAGCGTTGGACAGGGAGGTAATTCACCCCTCCACTTT
CSVGQGGNSPLHF
>.|TRBV9|TRBD1|TRBJ1-2
TGTGCCAGCAGCCGAGGCCCAGGGGGCTGGGGCTACACCTTC
CASSRGPGGWGYTF
>.|TRBV6-5|.|TRBJ1-1
TGTGCCAGCACACAGAACACTGAAGCTTTCTTT
CASTQNTEAFF
>once|TRBV5-6|TRBD2|TRBJ2-5
TGTGCCAGCAGCTTGGTTAGCGGGGGAATCCAAGAGACCCAGTACTTC
CASSLVSGGIQETQYF
>.|TRBV19|TRBD1|TRBJ1-1
TGTGCCAGTACCTGGACAGGGGGCAGCACTGAAGCTTTCTTT
CASTWTGGSTEAFF
>.|TRBV5-4|TRBD1|TRBJ1-1
TGTGCCAGCAGCTTGGCGCCAGGAGTACAGGGGGCGAGTGAAGCTTTCTTT
CASSLAPGVQGASEAFF